The rows below give T cell receptor beta chains drawn from one sample of a study of blood T cell repertoires in COVID-19. TCRdb keeps only in-frame clones here, not all; method: immunoSEQ multiplex PCR. The sample consists of 150,000 to 200,000 clones, 78% of them appearing once. What was sequenced was PBMCs or T cells enriched from blood (not recorded which). The receptors come from a woman in her fifties or sixties who had recovered from COVID-19. The CDR3 runs from the conserved cysteine through the conserved F or W. A D gene is named only where the DNA matches it firmly. Rows may omit the clone size; those that give it use once, few, many or a size class.

v_call,d_call,j_call,clone_size,cdr3_nt,cdr3_aa
TRBV7-6,.,TRBJ2-7,.,TGTGCCAGCAGCTTAGCTACAGGTTCGGGCGGCGAGCAGTACTTC,CASSLATGSGGEQYF
TRBV28,.,TRBJ1-5,once,TGTGCCAGCAGTCCGGACAGCGCTCAGCCCCAGCATTTT,CASSPDSAQPQHF
TRBV28,.,TRBJ1-5,.,TGTGCCAGCAGTTTATCAGGGGACCATCAGCCCCAGCATTTT,CASSLSGDHQPQHF
TRBV7-2,TRBD1,TRBJ1-2,.,TGTGCCAGCAGCTTAAAGACAGGGGGAAGCTATGGCTACACCTTC,CASSLKTGGSYGYTF
TRBV5-1,TRBD2,TRBJ2-3,.,TGCGCCAGCAGCTTAACTAGCGGGGCAGTAGATACGCAGTATTTT,CASSLTSGAVDTQYF
TRBV3-1/TRBV3-2,.,TRBJ2-3,.,TGTGCCAGCAGCCAAGGTTCGGGGGAGCCTATCACAGATACGCAGTATTTT,CASSQGSGEPITDTQYF
TRBV2,.,TRBJ1-2,.,TGTGCCAGCAGTGAAATAGGAGGGATCGATGGCTACACCTTC,CASSEIGGIDGYTF
TRBV7-3,.,TRBJ2-1,once,TGTGCCAGCAGCTTAAAAGTCGGACTCTACAATGAGCAGTTCTTC,CASSLKVGLYNEQFF
TRBV7-9,.,TRBJ2-1,.,TGTGCCGACGGTACAGGGAATGAGCAGTTCTTC,CADGTGNEQFF
TRBV28,.,TRBJ2-7,.,TGTGCCAGCAGTATCGACAGGTTTAATCGGGAGCAGTACTTC,CASSIDRFNREQYF
TRBV7-9,.,TRBJ2-2,.,TGTCGACAGGATGCTGGGAACACCGGGGAGCTGTTTTTT,CRQDAGNTGELFF
TRBV3-1/TRBV3-2,.,TRBJ2-1,.,TGTGCCAGCAGCCATGGCGGGACGTACTACAATGAGCAGTTCTTC,CASSHGGTYYNEQFF
TRBV20-1,.,TRBJ2-5,.,TGCAGTTCACTTCGAGAGACCCAGTACTTC,CSSLRETQYF
TRBV7-3,TRBD1,TRBJ2-7,.,TGTGCCAGCAGCCAGGGACAGGGCTCCTACGAGCAGTACTTC,CASSQGQGSYEQYF
TRBV6-5,TRBD1,TRBJ2-5,.,TGTGCCAGCAGTCACGAACAGGGGGCTGGAGAGACCCAGTACTTC,CASSHEQGAGETQYF
TRBV5-5,.,TRBJ1-3,.,TGTGCCAGCAGCTTGGTGGGCAACATCGGAAACACCATATATTTT,CASSLVGNIGNTIYF
TRBV28,TRBD2,TRBJ2-5,.,TGTGCCAGCAGCCCTAGCGGGAGTGGGGCTGAGACCCAGTACTTC,CASSPSGSGAETQYF
TRBV5-5,.,TRBJ2-4,few,TGTGCCAGCAGCTTGTTCGGGAACGAAAACATTCAGTACTTC,CASSLFGNENIQYF
TRBV27,TRBD1,TRBJ1-2,.,TGTGCCAGCAGTGATAGGGACAGGGGGCTTGGCTATGGCTACACCTTC,CASSDRDRGLGYGYTF
TRBV28,.,TRBJ1-1,.,TGTGCCAGCACCACCCCCGGGGGACGGACTGAAGCTTTCTTT,CASTTPGGRTEAFF
TRBV28,.,TRBJ2-7,.,TGTGCCAGCAGCCTCCCGGGGGAGGGGGGGTACGAGCAGTACTTC,CASSLPGEGGYEQYF
TRBV9,.,TRBJ2-1,.,TGTGCCAGCAGCGTAGGGAGCGGTCACGGCGATGAGCAGTTCTTC,CASSVGSGHGDEQFF
TRBV2,TRBD1,TRBJ1-5,.,TGTGCCAGCAGTTACAGGGGCGGGCAGCCCCAGCATTTT,CASSYRGGQPQHF
TRBV6-6,TRBD1,TRBJ1-6,.,TGTGCCAGCACCTACGCGGGACAGGGGTTTTCACCCCTCCACTTT,CASTYAGQGFSPLHF
TRBV29-1,.,TRBJ1-5,few,TGCAGCGCGGAGGACTCGCGGAATAGCAATCAGCCCCAGCATTTT,CSAEDSRNSNQPQHF
TRBV21-1,.,TRBJ2-1,.,.,CASSKEWASGSVF
TRBV3-1/TRBV3-2,TRBD1,TRBJ1-4,.,TGTGCCAGCAGCCAAGGCTTACAGGGGGCCGAAAAACTGTTTTTT,CASSQGLQGAEKLFF
TRBV11-2,.,TRBJ1-1,.,TGTGCCAGCAGCTTATACAGTAAACTGAACACTGAAGCTTTCTTT,CASSLYSKLNTEAFF
TRBV29-1,.,TRBJ1-1,.,TGCAGCGTTTACAGGAGGAACACTGAAGCTTTCTTT,CSVYRRNTEAFF
TRBV6-5,.,TRBJ1-1,.,TGTGCCAGCAGTCGTGGCATGAACACTGAAGCTTTCTTT,CASSRGMNTEAFF
TRBV27,.,TRBJ2-7,.,TGTGCCAGCAGTACGAAGCGGAGCTACGAGCAGTACTTC,CASSTKRSYEQYF
TRBV27,TRBD1,TRBJ1-1,.,TGTGCCAGCAGTTTATATCTTACAGGGGATTTGAACACTGAAGCTTTCTTT,CASSLYLTGDLNTEAFF
TRBV6-5,.,TRBJ1-5,.,TGTGCCAGCAGTTACGGACAAGGAGTTATGCCCCAGCATTTT,CASSYGQGVMPQHF
TRBV9,TRBD1,TRBJ1-2,.,TGTGCCAGCAGCCCAGGACAGGGGAACTATGGCTACACCTTC,CASSPGQGNYGYTF
TRBV19,.,TRBJ1-1,few,TGTGCCAGCGTCCTTTTAGGATGGGCGGGCCGAACTGAAGCTTTCTTT,CASVLLGWAGRTEAFF
TRBV10-3,TRBD2,TRBJ2-1,.,TGTGCCATCAGTGGGGTAGCGGGAGGGTCCTACAATGAGCAGTTCTTC,CAISGVAGGSYNEQFF
TRBV30,TRBD2,TRBJ2-3,few,TGTGCCTGGGGGGAGGGCAATGAAGATACGCAGTATTTT,CAWGEGNEDTQYF
TRBV6-1,TRBD1,TRBJ1-2,few,TGTGCCAGCAGTGATAACAGGGGTTATGGCTACACCTTC,CASSDNRGYGYTF
TRBV29-1,TRBD2,TRBJ2-1,.,TGCAGCGTTGAAACTAGCGGGTCCTACAATGAGCAGTTCTTC,CSVETSGSYNEQFF
TRBV27,TRBD2,TRBJ2-1,.,TGTGCCAGCAGCCGGGGGGGGACCCTTCAGTATGAGCAGTTCTTC,CASSRGGTLQYEQFF